The 21 T cell receptor beta chains listed next were all sequenced from one sample in a study of blood T cell repertoires in COVID-19. Only in-frame clones appear in the TCRdb table, and some are missing; sequencing was by immunoSEQ multiplex PCR. This table holds about 190,000 clones, approximately 84% found once. The material sequenced was PBMCs or T cells enriched from blood (not recorded which). All receptors derive from a woman in her 30s who had recovered from COVID-19.

The chain recombines TRBV28 with TRBJ1-2; 8 bases align to TRBD1. J was trimmed by 5 bases and V by 2 bases; bases with no gene match: 4. Germline assignment: CDR1 MDHEN and CDR2 SYDVKM. CDR3 size: 14 residues. The CDR3 reads CASSLAGQGYGYTF. In DNA, the CDR3 is TGTGCCAGCAGTTTAGCCGGACAGGGATATGGCTACACCTTC.

The CDR3 spells CASSTRTSRETQYF. DNA for the CDR3: TGTGCCAGTAGTACACGGACTAGTAGGGAGACCCAGTACTTC. This chain uses TRBV19 with TRBJ2-5; 7 bases match TRBD2. The CDR3 is 14 amino acids. With V trimmed by 4 bases and J by 5 bases, 7 bases remained unmatched. The V gene's germline CDR1 is LNHDA and CDR2 SQIVND (reference sequence). Full variable domain (missing parts from reference TRBV19 and TRBJ2-5): DGGITQSPKYLFRKEGQNVTLSCEQNLNHDAMYWYRQDPGQGLRLIYYSQIVNDFQKGDIAEGYSVSREKKESFPLTVTSAQKNPTAFYLCASSTRTSRETQYFGPGTRLLVL.

The J gene is TRBJ2-5, the V gene TRBV5-6; D remains unclear. Germline CDR1 and CDR2: SGHDT and YYEEEE. The V and J ends lost 4 bases and 5 bases respectively, with 9 bases between them. This CDR3 spans 12 amino acids. CDR3 sequence: CASSDLRETQYF. CDR3 in DNA: TGTGCCAGCAGCGATCTTCGGGAGACCCAGTACTTC.

This chain links TRBV6-6 with TRBJ1-3; D gene ambiguous. The CDR3 has 15 residues. Germline V gene lookup returns CDR1 MNHNY and CDR2 SVGAGI (reference sequence). V lost 5 bases to trimming and J lost 1 base, with 12 bases between them. CDR3 residues: CASSHDTESGNTIYF. The DNA of the CDR3 is TGTGCCAGCAGTCATGACACGGAATCTGGAAACACCATATATTTT.

The chain joins TRBV6-8 to TRBJ1-3, with D perhaps TRBD1 (5 bases). V dropped 9 bases and J dropped 0 bases, with 18 bases sitting between them. The CDR3 is 16 residues long. Germline V gene sequence: CDR1 MNHGY, CDR2 SAAAGT. The CDR3 DNA reads TGTGCCAGGCCCCGAAGACAGCGAACCTCTGGAAACACCATATATTTT. Translated: CARPRRQRTSGNTIYF.

This clone appeared a single time. The chain recombines TRBV28 with TRBJ1-2; the D gene is possibly TRBD1 (6 bases). The length of the CDR3 is 15 residues. From germline, CDR1 is MDHEN and CDR2 SYDVKM. Trimming removed 10 bases at V and 5 bases at J, with 23 bases between. CDR3 sequence: CATSTPRRGEYGYTF. The CDR3 DNA reads TGTGCCACCTCAACTCCCCGCAGGGGCGAATATGGCTACACCTTC.

This sequence joins TRBV29-1 and TRBJ2-7; D might be TRBD2 (6 bases). The CDR3 totals 12 residues. CDR1 and CDR2 from the germline V gene are SQVTM and ANQGSEA. V was pared by 7 bases and J by 3 bases, with 13 bases between. Here the CDR3 reads CSGRDGLYEQYF. The CDR3 nucleotides are TGCAGCGGGCGGGACGGACTCTACGAGCAGTACTTC.

This clone was recorded only once. The rearrangement uses TRBV28 and TRBJ1-2; 7 bases map to TRBD1. CDR1 is MDHEN, CDR2 SYDVKM, per germline. Trimming at V came to 6 bases and at J to 4 bases, leaving 5 bases not matched to a gene. The CDR3 consists of 13 residues. The CDR3 protein is CASSGTAVYGYTF. CDR3 nucleotides: TGTGCCAGCAGCGGGACAGCAGTCTATGGCTACACCTTC.

V is TRBV28 and J is TRBJ1-2, with D unresolved. The CDR3 has 11 residues. The ends were cut back, 1 base at V and 8 bases at J, with 5 bases in the middle. Germline CDR1 and CDR2: MDHEN and SYDVKM. The CDR3 protein is CASSLLRGYTF. CDR3 coding DNA: TGTGCCAGCAGTTTATTGAGGGGCTACACCTTC.

The J gene is TRBJ1-1, the V gene TRBV3-1 (or the pseudogene TRBV3-2), with 7 positions matching TRBD1. The junction had 9 bases not matched to a gene; V was cut back by 1 base and J by 10 bases. Germline CDR1 LGHDT, CDR2 YNNKEL (reference sequence). CDR3 length equals 14 residues. CDR3 residues: CASSQGIGGPSAFF. CDR3 bases: TGTGCCAGCAGCCAAGGGATAGGGGGCCCGTCAGCTTTCTTT.

This clone was counted once. The chain employs TRBV13 and TRBJ2-1, with TRBD2 matching 9 bases. The germline gives CDR1 PRHDT, CDR2 FYEKMQ (reference sequence). The CDR3 has 11 residues. The junction had 6 bases not matched to a gene; V was cut back by 5 bases and J by 16 bases. CDR3 region: CASSQAGGLFF. CDR3 DNA: TGTGCCAGCAGCCAAGCGGGGGGCCTCTTCTTC.

J is TRBJ2-7 and V is TRBV28; 9 nucleotides match TRBD2. Germline loops: CDR1 MDHEN, CDR2 SYDVKM. V trimming: 6 bases; J trimming: 3 bases; junction bases outside the gene matches: 12. The CDR3 is 16 residues long. CDR3 sequence reads: CASSQSGASGVYEQYV. DNA for the CDR3: TGTGCCAGCAGCCAGTCTGGGGCTAGCGGGGTCTACGAGCAGTACGTC.

The CDR3 is CASSPVRGPYEQYF. Written as DNA, the CDR3 is TGTGCCAGCAGCCCCGTGCGGGGCCCGTACGAGCAGTACTTC. This chain uses TRBV27 with TRBJ2-7; D is possibly TRBD2 (6 bases). The CDR3 runs 14 residues. V lost 6 bases to trimming and J lost 4 bases, with 16 bases between them. Germline CDR1 reads MNHEY; CDR2 reads SMNVEV (reference sequence).

V usage is TRBV9 and J usage is TRBJ1-3; 9 positions agree with TRBD1. CDR3 size: 15 residues. Losses at the gene ends were 0 bases for V and 3 bases for J; bases not matched to a gene: 1. Germline values: CDR1 SGDLS, CDR2 YYNGEE. Here the CDR3 DNA reads TGTGCCAGCAGCGTAGGGACAGGGGTTGGAAACACCATATATTTT. As protein: CASSVGTGVGNTIYF.

The chain recombines TRBV18 with TRBJ2-3; TRBD1 agrees at 10 bases. The J segment lost 1 base and the V segment lost 0 bases, leaving 1 base of the junction unmatched. The CDR3 is made up of 16 amino acids. CDR1 and CDR2 (germline): KGHSH, LQKENI. CDR3 nucleotides: TGTGCCAGCTCACCACCCGGGACAGGGGGCACAGATACGCAGTATTTT. This encodes CASSPPGTGGTDTQYF.

The chain's CDR3 is CASTRLTSGRYNEQFF. The CDR3 nucleotides read TGTGCCAGCACGAGATTAACCAGCGGGAGGTACAATGAGCAGTTCTTC. The V call is TRBV2, the J call TRBJ2-1; 9 bases fit TRBD2. The CDR3 sequence is 16 residues long. Germline V lookup: CDR1 SNHLY, CDR2 FYNNEI. Germline trimming cut 7 bases from V and 4 bases from J; bases unmatched to any gene: 11.

The rearrangement joins TRBV11-3 to TRBJ1-1, with 8 nucleotides matching TRBD1. The ends lost 2 bases at V and 11 bases at J; junction bases unmatched: 7. The length of the CDR3 is 13 residues. Germline V gene sequence: CDR1 SGHNT, CDR2 YENEEA. CDR3 amino acids: CASSLLRTGHAFF. The CDR3 DNA reads as TGTGCCAGCAGCTTACTGCGGACAGGGCACGCTTTCTTT.

V gene TRBV7-9 combines with J gene TRBJ1-1; D is undetermined. V lost 4 bases and J 10 bases, leaving 7 bases between the germline ends. CDR1 and CDR2 (germline): SEHNR, FQNEAQ (reference sequence). CDR3 size: 10 residues. In DNA, the CDR3 is TGTGCCAGCAGCTCCTTACTAGCTTTCTTT. Residues: CASSSLLAFF.

This clone was seen only once. The CDR3 protein is CASSPVGDRGSTDTQYF. CDR3 nucleotides: TGTGCCAGCAGCCCGGTGGGGGACAGGGGGAGCACAGATACGCAGTATTTT. This chain joins TRBV5-8 and TRBJ2-3, with 11 bases identical to TRBD1. After removal of 4 bases from V and 0 bases from J, the junction contained 7 bases not matched to a gene. CDR1 is SGHTS and CDR2 is YDEGEE in the germline V gene. This CDR3 is 17 amino acids long. Full variable domain (remainder filled in from reference TRBV5-8 and TRBJ2-3): EAGVTQSPTHLIKTRGQQATLRCSPISGHTSVYWYQQALGLGLQFLLWYDEGEERNRGNFPPRFSGRQFPNYSSELNVNALELEDSALYLCASSPVGDRGSTDTQYFGPGTRLTVL.

This rearrangement joins TRBV5-1 to TRBJ1-2; D is possibly TRBD1 (5 bases). Per the germline V gene, CDR1 is SGHRS and CDR2 is YFSETQ. V was pared by 1 base and J by 4 bases, with 14 bases between. There are 15 residues in the CDR3. CDR3 residues: CASSLSGSQGYGYTF. CDR3 DNA sequence: TGCGCCAGCAGCTTGAGCGGGTCCCAGGGCTATGGCTACACCTTC.

The rearrangement uses TRBV19 and TRBJ2-7; D is possibly TRBD2 (5 bases). The CDR3 consists of 14 residues. The germline CDR1 and CDR2 sequences are LNHDA and SQIVND (reference sequence). Trimming stripped 5 bases from V and 3 bases from J, with 14 bases between. CDR3 amino acids: CASSVRGKSYEQYF. Here the CDR3 DNA reads TGTGCCAGTAGTGTGAGAGGGAAAAGCTACGAGCAGTACTTC.